One and the same sample provided the 28 T cell receptor beta chains below, sequenced in a study of blood T cell repertoires in COVID-19. Some clones are missing from TCRdb's copy, which holds only in-frame ones; the method was immunoSEQ multiplex PCR. The table shows around 320,000 clones, with 65% to 90% occurring only once. Sequencing was performed on peripheral blood. These receptors came from a human donor in a cohort sampled during active COVID-19.

This chain joins TRBV4-2 and TRBJ2-7; a possible D gene is TRBD1 (5 bases). Germline loops: CDR1 LGHNA, CDR2 YNFKEQ. Trimming pared 0 bases from V and 1 base from J, leaving 7 bases between. CDR3 length: 14 amino acids. This chain's CDR3 is CASSQDGQSYEQYF. The CDR3, as DNA: TGTGCCAGCAGCCAAGACGGACAATCCTACGAGCAGTACTTC.

The chain combines TRBV7-9 with TRBJ1-2; 8 bases are shared with TRBD1. CDR1 and CDR2 from the germline V gene are SEHNR and FQNEAQ (reference sequence). The J segment lost 7 bases and the V segment lost 2 bases, leaving 3 bases of the junction unmatched. The CDR3 extends over 13 amino acids. For the CDR3, the DNA is TGTGCCAGCAGCTTAATGACAGGGGCTGGCTACACCTTC. Its translation is CASSLMTGAGYTF.

J is TRBJ2-3 and V is TRBV28, with a possible D match to TRBD1 (8 bases). The V gene lost 6 bases and the J gene lost 3 bases, with 10 bases spanning the gap. This CDR3 comprises 13 residues. Germline loops: CDR1 MDHEN, CDR2 SYDVKM. The CDR3 nucleotides are TGTGCCAGCAGACAGGGGGGGACAGATACGCAGTATTTT. It translates to CASRQGGTDTQYF.

A note on this clone: This sequence may be a read error, since a much larger clone differs from it by one base. The chain couples TRBV27 to TRBJ2-4; D gene unclear. V lost 6 bases to trimming and J lost 0 bases, with 3 bases between them. Germline CDR1 is MNHEY and CDR2 is SMNVEV (reference sequence). The CDR3 has 12 amino acids. CDR3 in DNA: TGTGCCAGCAGCCTAGCCAAAAACATTCAGTACTTC. The encoded protein is CASSLAKNIQYF.

The chain recombines TRBV21-1 with TRBJ1-4; the D call of TRBD1 is as the table states it, not checked on the DNA. TRBV21-1 is an annotated pseudogene. The CDR3 has 16 residues. CDR3 sequence (DNA): TGTGCCAGCAGCAAAATAATCAGTGTTTATCATGAAAAACTGTTTTTT. This translates into CASSKIISVYHEKLFF.

This clone was picked up one time. The V and J genes are TRBV5-1 and TRBJ2-1, with D perhaps matching TRBD2 (6 bases). Germline-derived CDR1 and CDR2 are SGHRS and YFSETQ. The V gene lost 0 bases and the J gene lost 4 bases, with 20 bases spanning the gap. CDR3 length equals 18 residues. For the CDR3, the DNA is TGCGCCAGCAGCTTGGCTCGGGACTCTCGTGCTGGGTACAATGAGCAGTTCTTC. It is translated as CASSLARDSRAGYNEQFF.

This clone was seen a few times. The chain joins TRBV6-5 to TRBJ1-1; 7 positions agree with TRBD1. Germline CDR1 is MNHEY and CDR2 is SVGAGI. The V segment lost 6 bases and the J segment 1 base; nucleotides outside the gene matches: 5. This CDR3 region has 14 residues. CDR3 region: CASRHRGENTEAFF. CDR3 nucleotides: TGTGCCAGCAGGCACAGGGGAGAGAACACTGAAGCTTTCTTT.

The gene calls are TRBV6-5 and TRBJ1-1; TRBD1 might be the D (5 bases). Looked up from germline, CDR1 is MNHEY and CDR2 is SVGAGI. CDR3 length equals 15 residues. V was shortened by 6 bases and J by 2 bases, with 16 bases between the two germline ends. CDR3 in DNA: TGTGCCAGCAGGAAAGCCGACAGCATAAACACTGAAGCTTTCTTT. This sequence encodes CASRKADSINTEAFF.

This clone was found once. V is TRBV19 and J is TRBJ2-1; possible D gene TRBD1, 6 bases. This CDR3 contains 13 residues. V lost 11 bases and J 7 bases, leaving 18 bases between the germline ends. CDR1 and CDR2 (germline): LNHDA, SQIVND (reference sequence). The CDR3 region has the DNA TGTGCCTCCGCCTGGGGGCTGGGGAATGAGCAGTTCTTC. Amino acids: CASAWGLGNEQFF.

The chain links TRBV27 to TRBJ2-2; 8 bases align to TRBD1. The CDR3 consists of 16 residues. CDR1 MNHEY and CDR2 SMNVEV come from the germline V gene (reference sequence). The ends lost 4 bases at V and 4 bases at J; junction bases unmatched: 8. The CDR3 reads CASSSLDRVGTGELFF. CDR3 sequence (DNA): TGTGCCAGCAGTTCCCTGGACAGGGTCGGCACCGGGGAGCTGTTTTTT.

This clone turned up a few times. The genes are TRBV27 and TRBJ2-7, with D unresolved. Germline V gene sequence: CDR1 MNHEY, CDR2 SMNVEV (reference sequence). This CDR3 has 14 residues. V was cut by 7 bases and J by 0 bases, with 13 bases left in between. This chain's CDR3 is CASKQLPSSYEQYF. The CDR3 DNA follows: TGTGCCAGCAAACAGCTACCGAGCTCCTACGAGCAGTACTTC.

The V call is TRBV2, the J call TRBJ1-1; 8 nucleotides agree with TRBD1. J was trimmed by 0 bases and V by 7 bases; bases with no gene match: 4. The CDR3 runs 14 residues. Germline CDR1 reads SNHLY; CDR2 reads FYNNEI. The CDR3 sequence: CASKYRGMNTEAFF. CDR3 sequence (DNA): TGTGCCAGCAAATACAGGGGGATGAACACTGAAGCTTTCTTT. Combining the CDR3 with reference TRBV2 and TRBJ1-1 gives the whole variable domain EPEVTQTPSHQVTQMGQEVILRCVPISNHLYFYWYRQILGQKVEFLVSFYNNEISEKSEIFDDQFSVERPDGSNFTLKIRSTKLEDSAMYFCASKYRGMNTEAFFGQGTRLTVV.

This clone was counted only a few times. Other DNA sequences in the same sample also yield this CDR3. CDR3 in DNA: TGTGCCAGCAGCTTGGCAGGGTTGTCTAATTCACCCCTCCACTTT. This encodes CASSLAGLSNSPLHF. This chain connects TRBV5-5 to TRBJ1-6, with D perhaps matching TRBD1 (5 bases). Germline values: CDR1 SGHKS, CDR2 YYEKEE (reference sequence). This CDR3 comprises 15 residues. Deletions cut 0 bases from V and 6 bases from J, with 10 bases between.

The chain has TRBV7-3 and TRBJ2-2; TRBD2 matches 13 bases. The germline V gene has CDR1 SGHTA and CDR2 FQGTGA. J was trimmed by 4 bases and V by 2 bases; bases with no gene match: 7. This CDR3 has 18 amino acids. CDR3 bases: TGTGCCAGCAGCTTACCGCAAACTAGCGGGGGGGCCACCGGGGAGCTGTTTTTT. It is translated as CASSLPQTSGGATGELFF.

V gene TRBV6-1 combines with J gene TRBJ2-7; TRBD1 agrees at 8 bases. This CDR3 region has 14 residues. The junction had 3 bases not matched to a gene; V was cut back by 3 bases and J by 2 bases. Germline CDR1 reads MNHNS; CDR2 reads SASEGT. This CDR3 reads CASSERTGPYEQYF. The CDR3 DNA sequence: TGTGCCAGCAGTGAGAGGACAGGGCCCTACGAGCAGTACTTC.

Worth noting for this clone: The sample has other DNA sequences that encode this CDR3 too. This rearrangement joins TRBV24-1 to TRBJ1-1; 8 nucleotides line up with TRBD1. The junction had 4 bases not matched to a gene; V was cut back by 4 bases and J by 4 bases. CDR1 is KGHDR and CDR2 is SFDVKD in the germline V gene. The CDR3 is 14 residues long. In DNA form, the CDR3 reads TGTGCCACCAGTGACCCAGGACAGGGCACTGAAGCTTTCTTT. Translating gives CATSDPGQGTEAFF.

This clone was seen a handful of times. The J gene is TRBJ2-1, the V gene TRBV6-6, with 7 bases aligning to TRBD1. Germline-derived CDR1 and CDR2 are MNHNY and SVGAGI (reference sequence). The CDR3 extends over 14 amino acids. Losses at the gene ends were 4 bases for V and 10 bases for J; bases not matched to a gene: 10. The CDR3 DNA sequence: TGTGCCAGCAGTTCCCCCCGACAGGGTCGGGAGCAGTTCTTC. Amino acids: CASSSPRQGREQFF.

The J gene is TRBJ1-2, the V gene TRBV3-1 (or the pseudogene TRBV3-2); tentatively, D is TRBD1 (5 bases). The germline gives CDR1 LGHDT, CDR2 YNNKEL (reference sequence). The CDR3 is 15 residues long. Deletions cut 4 bases from V and 8 bases from J, with 20 bases between. Here the CDR3 reads CASSLSNGGRDGYTF. The CDR3 nucleotides are TGTGCCAGCAGCCTGAGTAACGGGGGTAGGGACGGCTACACCTTC.

This clone was detected only once. The CDR3 DNA reads TGCGCCAGCAGCTTGGGGACAGCCGGAGACTATGGCTACACCTTC. As protein: CASSLGTAGDYGYTF. V is TRBV5-1 and J is TRBJ1-2; D is possibly TRBD1 (6 bases). CDR3 length: 15 amino acids. The V end was cut by 0 bases, the J end by 3 bases, with 12 bases between. Germline CDR1 and CDR2: SGHRS and YFSETQ. Complete variable domain (other parts from reference TRBV5-1 and TRBJ1-2): KAGVTQTPRYLIKTRGQQVTLSCSPISGHRSVSWYQQTPGQGLQFLFEYFSETQRNKGNFPGRFSGRQFSNSRSEMNVSTLELGDSALYLCASSLGTAGDYGYTFGSGTRLTVV.

The gene calls are TRBV2 and TRBJ1-5, with D perhaps TRBD1 (5 bases). The CDR3 runs to 15 residues. V lost 1 base, J lost 0 bases, and 7 bases lay in between. CDR1 and CDR2 (germline): SNHLY, FYNNEI. CDR3 bases: TGTGCCAGCAGTGAAGGGGGCAGTAGCAATCAGCCCCAGCATTTT. It encodes CASSEGGSSNQPQHF.

The chain couples TRBV29-1 to TRBJ1-2; D not certain. V lost 0 bases and J lost 5, with 4 bases in between. The CDR3 covers 11 residues. Per germline, CDR1 SQVTM and CDR2 ANQGSEA. Here the CDR3 reads CSVEEAYGYTF. The DNA for the CDR3 is TGCAGCGTTGAAGAAGCTTATGGCTACACCTTC.

The V gene is TRBV10-2, the J gene TRBJ1-1; a possible D gene is TRBD1 (5 bases). The germline V and J ends were trimmed by 8 bases and 5 bases, with 15 bases remaining between them. The CDR3 covers 13 residues. Germline CDR1 is WSHSY and CDR2 is SAAADI. CDR3 residues: CASGRGRGTEAFF. CDR3 DNA: TGCGCCAGCGGGCGGGGCCGGGGGACTGAAGCTTTCTTT.

The V call is TRBV4-1, the J call TRBJ1-1; the match to TRBD1 covers 7 bases. This CDR3 region has 14 residues. The germline gives CDR1 MGHRA, CDR2 YSYEKL. Trimming at V came to 6 bases and at J to 5 bases, leaving 9 bases not matched to a gene. The CDR3 DNA is TGCGCCAGCAGTATCACGGGACAGAAGACTGAAGCTTTCTTT. Protein sequence: CASSITGQKTEAFF.

V gene TRBV19 combines with J gene TRBJ2-3; 7 bases align to TRBD2. The CDR3 is 15 residues long. In germline, CDR1 is LNHDA, CDR2 SQIVND (reference sequence). The V gene end was trimmed by 5 bases and the J gene end by 5 bases; junction bases not matched to a gene: 10. CDR3 protein: CASSPLGLEGDTQYF. The CDR3 coding sequence is TGTGCCAGTAGTCCTCTTGGACTAGAGGGAGATACGCAGTATTTT.

The chain recombines TRBV29-1 with TRBJ2-7, with 11 bases aligning to TRBD1. This CDR3 comprises 13 residues. The junction had 3 bases not matched to a gene; V was cut back by 6 bases and J by 2 bases. Per the germline V gene, CDR1 is SQVTM and CDR2 is ANQGSEA. The CDR3 bases are TGCAGCGTGCGGGACAGGGGGACCTACGAGCAGTACTTC. Translation gives CSVRDRGTYEQYF.

This chain joins TRBV7-6 and TRBJ2-7, with TRBD2 matching over 9 bases. Unmatched junction bases numbered 4, after V lost 3 bases and J lost 1 base. Germline-derived CDR1 and CDR2 are SGHVS and FNYEAQ. The CDR3 has 15 amino acids. DNA of the CDR3: TGTGCCAGCAGCTTGCGGGGGGGCGAGTCCTACGAGCAGTACTTC. The encoded protein is CASSLRGGESYEQYF.

In its sample, this clone was seen a few times. The chain has TRBV25-1 and TRBJ2-7; tentative D call: TRBD1 (6 bases). The CDR3 consists of 14 residues. V gave up 3 bases and J gave up 2 bases, with 11 bases separating them. Per the germline V gene, CDR1 is MGHDK and CDR2 is SYGVNS. The CDR3 here is CASSDVQGTYEQYF. The CDR3 DNA sequence: TGTGCCAGCAGTGATGTACAGGGCACCTACGAGCAGTACTTC.

This clone showed up just once. This chain joins TRBV3-1 (or the pseudogene TRBV3-2) and TRBJ1-2, with a tentative D call TRBD1 (5 bases). From germline, CDR1 is LGHDT and CDR2 YNNKEL (reference sequence). Trimming took off 1 base at V and 8 bases at J, with 17 bases between the two ends. The CDR3 totals 15 residues. CDR3 sequence (DNA): TGTGCCAGCAGCCAAGCCGGGACTGACAGAGGCGGCTACACCTTC. Its protein is CASSQAGTDRGGYTF.